This T cell receptor beta chain was recovered during a study of T cells in Graves' hyperthyroidism and ophthalmopathy (dated by TCRdb to about 2019). About the full investigation: Peripheral blood was sampled at the time of initial diagnosis, prior to any treatment. TCR Vbeta CDR3 sequencing of fewer than 150 peripheral blood samples (approximately 44 ophthalmopathy, some 75 hyperthyroidism and approximately 17 progressor patients) is reported in the paper. Whether ophthalmopathy could be predicted prospectively was tested in an independent validation cohort made up of approximately 19 hyperthyroidism patients plus 17 patients who later progressed to ophthalmopathy. The roughly 99 discovery patients were divided at random into training and test sets in a 7:3 ratio. After blood sampling, hyperthyroidism patients were treated with methimazole at a starting dose of 30 mg daily, and ophthalmopathy patients were treated with high-dose intravenous methylprednisolone. TCR V-J signatures able to tell the groups apart were searched for in a discovery cohort of 100 patients, of whom over 40 had Graves' ophthalmopathy and roughly 59 had stable Graves' hyperthyroidism. In addition, the study compared T-cell repertoires in thyroid tissue and in blood from roughly 6 Graves' hyperthyroidism patients. The paper's findings and limits, for the study overall: A 13 V-J signature model separated ophthalmopathy from stable hyperthyroidism, with 87.88% sensitivity and about 81% specificity in cross-validation and 80%/75% in testing. Most expanded thyroid clonotypes (frequency above 0.001) were also detected in blood, suggesting blood repertoires may reflect thyroid immune responses. Sample size was not statistically predetermined, and blinding of investigators to group allocation was not performed. In validation, progression to ophthalmopathy was predicted by the model with 65% to 71% sensitivity and 72% to 85% specificity, a median of 6.5 months before onset.

The CDR3 goes from the cysteine to the phenylalanine over 12 residues. The CDR3 DNA has 36 bases and is translated from base 1. Trimming at the junction amounts to 4 bases on V and 8 bases on J, and the germline ends lie 11 bases apart. The germline V gene yields ENHRY for CDR1 and SYGVKD for CDR2. Amplification of TCR beta CDR3 regions was carried out from RNA transcripts. A first-round RT-PCR of the TCR CDR3 used the HTBI primer set with the Qiagen OneStep RT-PCR kit. Libraries were constructed in a second round of multiplex PCR, after which size selection and purification were performed. The libraries were sequenced on an Illumina HiSeq2000 using paired-end 100 bp reads. As for the original processing: Raw data were processed with SOAPnuke, discarding reads with adapters, uncalled bases, mean Phred below 15, or no exact constant-primer or identifier match. COPE v1.2.5 was used to merge high-quality paired reads, and clonotypes were defined as unique nucleotide sequences. Clonotypes were aligned to IMGT TRBV, TRBD and TRBJ reference segments using MiTCR v1.1. The analysis was restricted to V-J combinations with a frequency above 0.0001, which together covered 99.2% of the repertoires. A TCS score was defined as the ratio of F50 (clonal expansion) to E x V (chaos), with BLOSUM62-based TCRdist applied between CDR3 peptides within each V-J. Welch's t-statistics and random forest reduced around 510 V-J features to roughly 13, which were used in a naive Bayes classifier (R e1071). Clones were called with MiXCR by TCRdb after fastp trimmed the public reads at Q25, and only in-frame beta chains were retained. Duplicate CDR3 protein sequences are folded into a single record with the most common DNA and genes. TCRdb, rather than the study authors, made the V and J calls. The sample profile shows approximately 320,000 distinct CDR3 sequences; roughly 15% of them were found once. Of the sample, approximately 35% is held by the ten largest clones.

Stable Graves' hyperthyroidism was defined as the absence of progression to ophthalmopathy over 18 months of follow-up. Hyperthyroidism patients were newly diagnosed, had a disease duration of under 2 months, and were aged 18 to 65 years. Exclusion was applied to patients with uncontrolled infections, other autoimmune diseases, pregnancy or lactation. Clinical symptoms, serum thyroxine and TRAb, thyroid ultrasound, and orbital computed tomography formed the basis for the diagnoses. PBMCs were separated from 10 ml of fresh peripheral blood using Ficoll-Paque density gradient centrifugation. Total RNA was extracted with Trizol reagent, and quality was checked on an Agilent 2100 Bioanalyzer. The sample holds a few counts of this clonotype. The specificity of this receptor is unknown. No qualities accompany the bases; no much larger clone lies one base away.

The clonotype was recovered from a man younger than 45 with Graves' hyperthyroidism. Sequencing input: blood. This sequence uses TRBV10-3 and TRBJ1-2, with the D gene call left open. The CDR3 region: CAISALLRGYTF. The DNA is as follows: TGTGCCATCAGTGCTTTATTAAGAGGCTACACCTTC.